A single sample gave rise to the 19 T cell receptor beta chains below, sequenced in a study of tumor-infiltrating lymphocytes in oesophageal squamous cell carcinoma (dated by TCRdb to 2015 to 2016). Library method: PCR. These reads were obtained on an Illumina HiSeq 2000. TCRdb reanalyzed the raw reads on its own, using fastp at Q25 for trimming and MiXCR for clone calling, and kept in-frame beta chains. Duplicate CDR3 protein sequences are folded into a single record with the most common DNA and genes. The table for this sample lists about 12,000 distinct CDR3 sequences; 50% to 70% of them were counted only once. Together, the top ten hold 32% of the sample. Material: esophageal tumor tissue. These receptors were obtained from a female donor with esophageal squamous cell carcinoma.

This chain uses TRBV19 with TRBJ2-4, with 7 bases matching TRBD2. TRBJ2-1 matches the DNA end more closely, so the J call is doubtful. In germline, CDR1 is LNHDA, CDR2 SQIVND (reference sequence). The CDR3 is 16 amino acids. This CDR3 is CASSIGGLAAYNEQFF. As DNA, the CDR3 is TGTGCCAGTAGTATAGGCGGGCTAGCGGCCTACAATGAGCAGTTCTTC.

The rearrangement uses TRBV6-1 and TRBJ2-5; 9 nucleotides line up with TRBD1. The DNA end is a closer match to TRBJ2-7, so the J assignment may be wrong. CDR3 size: 14 residues. Germline V gene sequence: CDR1 MNHNS, CDR2 SASEGT. This CDR3 reads CASTETGGSYEQYF. For the CDR3, the DNA is TGTGCCAGCACCGAGACAGGGGGGTCCTACGAGCAGTACTTC.

In its sample, this clonotype was seen once. This sequence joins TRBV7-9 and TRBJ2-1, with 9 bases that match TRBD2. Germline loops: CDR1 SEHNR, CDR2 FQNEAQ (reference sequence). V dropped 1 base and J dropped 4; count of bases not matched to a gene: 2. This CDR3 has 15 amino acids. This CDR3 is CASSLEAGGYNEQFF. The CDR3 DNA sequence: TGTGCCAGCAGCTTAGAGGCGGGAGGGTACAATGAGCAGTTCTTC.

This clonotype was detected a few times. V and J are TRBV7-4 and TRBJ2-5; D is perhaps TRBD2 (6 bases). The DNA end lines up better with TRBJ2-7; the J call may be wrong. The CDR3 is 13 amino acids. Germline V lookup: CDR1 SGHVT, CDR2 SQSDAQ. The CDR3 DNA follows: TGTGCCAGCAGCCCTCGGAGGGGCTACGAGCAGTACTTC. Protein sequence: CASSPRRGYEQYF.

The V call is TRBV7-2, the J call TRBJ2-1; no definite D call. The end of the DNA is better explained by TRBJ2-7, so the J call may be wrong. CDR3 length equals 12 residues. Germline V gives CDR1 SGHTA, CDR2 FQGNSA. CDR3 amino acids: CASSLSIYEQYF. The CDR3 DNA reads TGTGCCAGCAGCTTGTCGATATACGAGCAGTACTTC.

Concerning this clonotype itself: The CDR3 ends on some other residue instead of the conserved phenylalanine or tryptophan, so this is likely a read error. It is unclear where the CDR3 begins or ends on the DNA, so no DNA is shown, and the CDR3 is as TCRdb lists it. V usage is TRBV27 and J usage is TRBJ2-6; whether TRBD1, the table's D call, matches the DNA was not checked. Germline V CDR1 and CDR2: MNHEY, SMNVEV (reference sequence). The CDR3 extends over 15 residues, inclusive of both ends. The CDR3: CASRGAGRNEQYFGA.

This clonotype was observed a few times. CDR3 amino acids: CASRTPGTGETDTQYF. The CDR3 DNA reads TGTGCCAGCAGAACGCCCGGGACAGGGGAAACAGATACGCAGTATTTT. V usage is TRBV5-8 and J usage is TRBJ2-3; 10 positions agree with TRBD1. V lost 5 bases and J lost 3; bases outside the gene matches: 9. The germline V gene encodes CDR1 SGHTS and CDR2 YDEGEE. The CDR3 runs to 16 residues.

A note on this clonotype: This clone may be a read error of a much larger clone one base away. This chain joins TRBV12-3 or TRBV12-4 and TRBJ2-3, with D perhaps assigned TRBD1 or TRBD2 (6 bases each). Near its end, the DNA agrees better with TRBJ2-1, so the J call may be wrong. The CDR3 loop spans 14 amino acids. The CDR3 protein is CASSFGDIRETQFF. In DNA form, the CDR3 reads TGTGCCAGCAGTTTTGGGGACATCCGGGAGACCCAGTTCTTC.

The V and J genes are TRBV7-2 and TRBJ2-5; 8 bases line up with TRBD1. The better agreement between TRBJ2-7 and the DNA end casts doubt on the J call. Germline V gene lookup returns CDR1 SGHTA and CDR2 FQGNSA. The CDR3 length is 15 residues. Written as DNA, the CDR3 is TGTGCCAGCAGCATACCGGGACAGGACTTTTACGAGCAGTACTTC. It translates to CASSIPGQDFYEQYF.

CDR3 nucleotides: TGTGCCAGCAGCCTGTGGACAGCGAATGAGCAGTTCTTC. Its translation: CASSLWTANEQFF. The rearrangement uses TRBV7-2 and TRBJ2-4; D is perhaps TRBD1 (6 bases). The DNA matches TRBJ2-1 better at its end, which makes the J call doubtful. The CDR3 loop spans 13 amino acids. From germline, CDR1 is SGHTA and CDR2 FQGNSA.

The sample holds many counts of this clonotype. The chain uses TRBV27 and TRBJ2-1; D is unresolved. The J call is doubtful: the DNA matches TRBJ2-7 better. CDR1 is MNHEY, CDR2 SMNVEV, per germline (reference sequence). The CDR3 extends over 13 amino acids. The CDR3 nucleotides are TGTGCCAGCAGTTTAAGTACGGCTAGCGAGCAGTACTTC. Its translation: CASSLSTASEQYF.

The V call is TRBV24-1, the J call TRBJ2-6; the D is unclear. The CDR3 contains 16 residues. Trimming shortened V by 4 bases and J by 0 bases, and 9 bases separated the two germline ends. The germline gives CDR1 KGHDR, CDR2 SFDVKD. The DNA for the CDR3 is TGTGCCACCAGTGACCCCTCGGGCTCTGGGGCCAACGTCCTGACTTTC. The encoded protein is CATSDPSGSGANVLTF.

This chain connects TRBV12-3 or TRBV12-4 to TRBJ2-1, with 12 bases that match TRBD2. Trimming cost V 3 bases and J 8 bases; bases outside gene matches: 8. The CDR3 loop spans 16 amino acids. The CDR3 spells CASSLASGRVTDEQFF. The CDR3 nucleotides are TGTGCCAGCAGTTTGGCTAGCGGGAGGGTTACCGATGAGCAGTTCTTC.

The chain's CDR3 is CASSDQVLVGYTF. The DNA for the CDR3 is TGTGCCAGCAGCGATCAGGTCTTGGTTGGCTACACCTTC. V and J are TRBV7-2 and TRBJ1-2, with D uncertain. Looked up from germline, CDR1 is SGHTA and CDR2 is FQGNSA. This CDR3 has 13 amino acids. Trimming stripped 5 bases from V and 7 bases from J, with 14 bases between.

The chain employs TRBV6-1 and TRBJ2-7; a weak D match, TRBD2 (5 bases). The J call is doubtful: the DNA matches TRBJ2-5 better. The germline gives CDR1 MNHNS, CDR2 SASEGT. The CDR3 runs to 16 residues. This chain's CDR3 is CASSEGFGGLGETQYF. CDR3 nucleotides: TGTGCCAGCAGTGAAGGGTTCGGAGGCTTGGGAGAGACCCAGTACTTC.

This clonotype appeared many times. The CDR3 does not close with the conserved phenylalanine or tryptophan, likely indicating a read error. The DNA is left out, because the CDR3 cannot be placed on it with certainty; the CDR3 is given as TCRdb lists it. The rearrangement links TRBV7-2 to TRBJ2-3; the table's D call of TRBD2 was not tested on the DNA. CDR1 is SGHTA and CDR2 is FQGNSA in the germline V gene. The CDR3 spans 15 residues, counting both ends. This CDR3 is CASSLASSYEQYFGP.

V is TRBV7-3 and J is TRBJ2-3; 7 bases align to TRBD2. The V gene end was trimmed by 2 bases and the J gene end by 5 bases; junction bases not matched to a gene: 4. The CDR3 consists of 14 residues. Germline V gene lookup returns CDR1 SGHTA and CDR2 FQGTGA. This CDR3 is CASSLAGVRDTQYF. The CDR3, as DNA: TGTGCCAGCAGCTTAGCGGGAGTTCGAGATACGCAGTATTTT.

V and J are TRBV19 and TRBJ1-5; maybe TRBD1 (6 bases). Trimming cost V 9 bases and J 0 bases, with 24 bases left between them. The CDR3 contains 18 residues. CDR1 is LNHDA, CDR2 SQIVND, per germline (reference sequence). CDR3 DNA: TGTGCCAGCGAACCGCTCACACAGGGTCGCCTTAGCAATCAGCCCCAGCATTTT. Its translation: CASEPLTQGRLSNQPQHF.

The chain uses TRBV6-5 and TRBJ2-3, with 11 positions matching TRBD2. Trimming at V came to 5 bases and at J to 2 bases, leaving 6 bases not matched to a gene. The CDR3 consists of 16 residues. The germline CDR1 and CDR2 sequences are MNHEY and SVGAGI. CDR3 DNA: TGTGCCAGCAGTGATGTAGCGGGAGGGTTCACAGATACGCAGTATTTT. It specifies CASSDVAGGFTDTQYF.